This T cell receptor (beta chain) was sequenced in a study of cytomegalovirus exposure and HLA in healthy donors. Germline V gene lookup returns CDR1 SGHNT and CDR2 YYREEE (reference sequence). The V gene lost 2 bases and the J gene lost 6 bases, with 9 bases spanning the gap. The CDR3 has 12 amino acids. This PCR relied on a set of 60 Vbeta primers and 13 Jbeta primers. Measured with immunoSEQ multiplex PCR; TCRdb has only the in-frame clones, and not every one. The sample records about 110,000 clones, roughly 80% being singletons. Sequenced input: PBMCs. The gene calls are TRBV5-4 and TRBJ2-7; perhaps TRBD1 as D (5 bases). The sequence came from a man in his thirties or forties in good health and CMV-seronegative. The CDR3 loop reads CASSFQGTEQYF. For the CDR3, the DNA is TGTGCCAGCAGCTTCCAGGGTACCGAGCAGTACTTC.